This T cell receptor beta chain was recorded in a study of blood T cell repertoires in COVID-19. Study at large: Specimens from acute and convalescent COVID-19 originated in the United States, Italy and Spain. In each case, the material was cDNA or gDNA derived from T cells, B-cell-depleted T cells, or PBMCs.

A remark on this clone: The same CDR3 is also encoded by other DNA sequences in this sample.

The germline gives CDR1 WNHNN, CDR2 SYGVQD (reference sequence). The CDR3 totals 15 residues. V shed 2 bases, J shed 1 base, and the junction held 2 bases outside the gene matches. The authors' processing: Reference gene primer amplification gave estimated nucleated cell counts. The repertoire was sequenced with immunoSEQ multiplex PCR; TCRdb's copy has only in-frame clones and lacks some. V and J calls and clone size are copied from that table; D and trimming were computed from the DNA. The sample records about 110,000 clones, more than 70% being singletons. The receptor's source is a woman between 50 and 59 years old with acute or convalescent COVID-19. Input material: peripheral blood. V and J are TRBV10-1 and TRBJ2-7, with 10 positions matching TRBD1. The CDR3 spells CASSETGQGSYEQYF. The DNA for the CDR3 is TGCGCCAGCAGTGAGACGGGACAGGGGTCCTACGAGCAGTACTTC.